These 15 T cell receptor beta chains originate from one sample sequenced in a study of vaccination effects on CD4 cells after COVID-19. The ViraFEST assay expanded antigen-specific CD4+ T cells with viral peptide pools before sequencing. Following 10 days of culture, CD4+ T cells were isolated. No vaccinee had earlier SARS-CoV-2 infection, and nucleocapsid antibodies were negative. No antigen is known for these receptors. Assay: immunoSEQ multiplex PCR; the TCRdb copy retains only in-frame clones and omits some. Of 50,000 to 60,000 clones in the sample, more than 60% were seen once. The sequenced sample was CD4+ T cells from PBMCs cultured with SARS-CoV-2 spike peptides, obtained before COVID-19 vaccination. These receptors were taken from a human donor who received a COVID-19 vaccine.

This rearrangement joins TRBV6-5 to TRBJ1-2; 7 nucleotides line up with TRBD1. The junction had 7 bases not matched to a gene; V was cut back by 8 bases and J by 7 bases. The CDR3 is 12 amino acids. Germline values: CDR1 MNHEY, CDR2 SVGAGI. DNA for the CDR3: TGTGCCAGCGCTCGACAGGGTGCTGGCTACACCTTC. This gives the protein CASARQGAGYTF.

CDR3 nucleotides: TGTGCCAGCATCGGCAGGACAGGGGATAACACCGGGGAGCTGTTTTTT. Translated, it gives CASIGRTGDNTGELFF. The chain links TRBV28 to TRBJ2-2; the match to TRBD1 covers 9 bases. Germline CDR1 and CDR2: MDHEN and SYDVKM. V trimming: 7 bases; J trimming: 2 bases; junction bases outside the gene matches: 8. This CDR3 has 16 amino acids.

The V and J genes are TRBV7-2 and TRBJ2-3, with D hard to call. Germline CDR1 and CDR2: SGHTA and FQGNSA. The germline V and J ends were trimmed by 1 base and 2 bases, with 7 bases remaining between them. This CDR3 is 14 amino acids long. CDR3 amino acids: CASSLGPFTDTQYF. CDR3 nucleotides: TGTGCCAGCAGCTTAGGTCCTTTCACAGATACGCAGTATTTT.

The V gene is TRBV6-5, the J gene TRBJ1-5; perhaps TRBD1 as D (5 bases). V was cut by 4 bases and J by 2 bases, with 15 bases left in between. This CDR3 region has 16 residues. Germline CDR1 reads MNHEY; CDR2 reads SVGAGI. CDR3 DNA sequence: TGTGCCAGCAGTTCCGCCCAGGGATGGCGCAATCAGCCCCAGCATTTT. Its translation: CASSSAQGWRNQPQHF.

CDR3 nucleotides: TGTGCCACCAGTGAAGCGACAGGGGGGTCCTACGAGCAGTACTTC. This sequence encodes CATSEATGGSYEQYF. The chain carries TRBV24-1 and TRBJ2-7, with 9 bases lining up with TRBD1. The CDR3 consists of 15 residues. Losses at the gene ends were 4 bases for V and 1 base for J; bases not matched to a gene: 4. The germline V gene encodes CDR1 KGHDR and CDR2 SFDVKD.

This sequence joins TRBV19 and TRBJ2-1, with D hard to call. CDR3 length: 15 residues. V lost 5 bases and J lost 0, with 11 bases in between. Per germline, CDR1 LNHDA and CDR2 SQIVND (reference sequence). The CDR3 sequence is CASSLRISSYNEQFF. Written as DNA, the CDR3 is TGTGCCAGTAGTCTCCGGATAAGCTCCTACAATGAGCAGTTCTTC.

The chain uses TRBV20-1 and TRBJ2-5, with unresolved D. Germline values: CDR1 DFQATT, CDR2 SNEGSKA (reference sequence). With 6 bases removed from V and 0 bases from J, the gap between germline ends came to 5 bases. The CDR3 spans 11 residues. The CDR3 loop is CSAGYQETQYF. The CDR3 DNA reads TGCAGTGCGGGGTACCAAGAGACCCAGTACTTC.

This clone is a singleton in its sample. The chain combines TRBV6-5 with TRBJ2-3; 11 nucleotides match TRBD2. Per germline, CDR1 MNHEY and CDR2 SVGAGI. This CDR3 has 15 residues. V lost 7 bases, J lost 3 bases, and 6 bases stayed unmatched. The CDR3 loop is CASTNLAGGTDTQYF. The DNA of the CDR3 is TGTGCCAGCACCAATCTAGCGGGGGGAACAGATACGCAGTATTTT.

The V gene is TRBV24-1, the J gene TRBJ1-1; possibly TRBD1 for D (6 bases). The CDR3 sequence is 14 residues long. Per the germline V gene, CDR1 is KGHDR and CDR2 is SFDVKD. Trimming took 7 bases from V and 4 from J, leaving 15 bases between them. CDR3 sequence (DNA): TGTGCCACCAGACACAGGGAGAGGGGCACTGAAGCTTTCTTT. This gives the protein CATRHRERGTEAFF.

This chain uses TRBV3-1 (or the pseudogene TRBV3-2) with TRBJ1-6, with D unresolved. Germline V gene lookup returns CDR1 LGHDT and CDR2 YNNKEL (reference sequence). The V gene lost 4 bases and the J gene lost 7 bases, with 5 bases spanning the gap. This CDR3 has 12 amino acids. For the CDR3, the DNA is TGTGCCAGCAGCCTCCGGAATTCACCCCTCCACTTT. Translating gives CASSLRNSPLHF.

The gene calls are TRBV28 and TRBJ1-3; D gene uncertain. The V end lost 8 bases, the J end lost 4 bases, and 18 bases lay between the germline ends. There are 15 residues in the CDR3. Germline V gives CDR1 MDHEN, CDR2 SYDVKM. Here the CDR3 DNA reads TGTGCCAGCCGAACGGGAGGTAGTAAAGGAAACACCATATATTTT. It translates to CASRTGGSKGNTIYF. The variable domain in full, completed from reference TRBV28 and TRBJ1-3, reads DVKVTQSSRYLVKRTGEKVFLECVQDMDHENMFWYRQDPGLGLRLIYFSYDVKMKEKGDIPEGYSVSREKKERFSLILESASTNQTSMYLCASRTGGSKGNTIYFGEGSWLTVV.

The chain couples TRBV15 to TRBJ1-4, with 7 bases that match TRBD1. Unmatched junction bases numbered 10, after V lost 4 bases and J lost 8 bases. Germline CDR1 reads LNHNV; CDR2 reads YYDKDF (reference sequence). The CDR3 loop spans 15 amino acids. The CDR3 loop is CATSIGGGAEEKLFF. Here the CDR3 DNA reads TGTGCCACCAGCATAGGAGGGGGCGCGGAGGAAAAACTGTTTTTT. Looking up the rest from reference TRBV15 and TRBJ1-4 gives the full variable domain: DAMVIQNPRYQVTQFGKPVTLSCSQTLNHNVMYWYQQKSSQAPKLLFHYYDKDFNNEADTPDNFQSRRPNTSFCFLDIRSPGLGDTAMYLCATSIGGGAEEKLFFGSGTQLSVL.

This clone was recorded many times. This rearrangement joins TRBV14 to TRBJ2-7, with D possibly being TRBD1 (6 bases). The CDR3 covers 15 residues. Germline CDR1 reads SGHDN; CDR2 reads FVKESK. The V gene lost 1 base and the J gene lost 8 bases, with 18 bases spanning the gap. CDR3 residues: CASSQVRYPRGKQYF. In DNA, the CDR3 is TGTGCCAGCAGCCAAGTCCGCTACCCTAGGGGGAAGCAGTACTTC.

This chain links TRBV6-5 with TRBJ1-2; D gene uncertain. The CDR3 spans 12 residues. V shed 7 bases and J shed 5 bases, with 11 bases lying between them. Germline assignment: CDR1 MNHEY and CDR2 SVGAGI. For the CDR3, the DNA is TGTGCCAGCACCCGGACGGATTATGGCTACACCTTC. Its translation: CASTRTDYGYTF.

This clone has a handful of counts. V usage is TRBV5-4 and J usage is TRBJ2-1; 9 bases are a match to TRBD2. V shed 0 bases and J 7 bases; nucleotides not matched to a gene: 14. The CDR3 consists of 18 residues. Germline assignment: CDR1 SGHNT and CDR2 YYREEE (reference sequence). As DNA, the CDR3 is TGTGCCAGCAGCTTGGACCCCGTGCGGGCGGGAGGGCGGAATGAGCAGTTCTTC. Translating it yields CASSLDPVRAGGRNEQFF.